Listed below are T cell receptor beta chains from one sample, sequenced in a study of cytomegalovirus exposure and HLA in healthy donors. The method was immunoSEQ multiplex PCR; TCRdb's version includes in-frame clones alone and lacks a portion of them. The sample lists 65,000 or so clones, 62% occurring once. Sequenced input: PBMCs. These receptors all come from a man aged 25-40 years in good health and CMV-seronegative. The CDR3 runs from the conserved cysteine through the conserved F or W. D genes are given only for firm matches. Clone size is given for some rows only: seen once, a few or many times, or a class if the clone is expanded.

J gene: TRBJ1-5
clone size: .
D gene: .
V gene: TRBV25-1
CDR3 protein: CASRKHGSNQPQHF
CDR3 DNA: TGTGCCAGCAGGAAACACGGGAGCAATCAGCCCCAGCATTTT

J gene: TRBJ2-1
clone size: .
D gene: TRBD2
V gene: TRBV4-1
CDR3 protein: CASSQDQRLAGEQFF
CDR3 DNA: TGCGCCAGCAGCCAAGATCAGCGGCTAGCGGGGGAGCAGTTCTTC

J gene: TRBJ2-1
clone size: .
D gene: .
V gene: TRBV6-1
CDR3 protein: CAVTGRGSYNEQFF
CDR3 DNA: TGTGCCGTTACAGGGAGAGGATCCTACAATGAGCAGTTCTTC

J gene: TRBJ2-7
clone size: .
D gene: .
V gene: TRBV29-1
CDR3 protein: CSVEGTDEQYF
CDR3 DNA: TGCAGCGTTGAAGGGACAGACGAGCAGTACTTC

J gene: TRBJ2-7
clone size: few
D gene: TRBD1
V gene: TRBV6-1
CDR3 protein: CASSEAARTGVNEQYF
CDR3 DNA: TGTGCCAGCAGTGAAGCGGCCCGGACAGGGGTGAACGAGCAGTACTTC

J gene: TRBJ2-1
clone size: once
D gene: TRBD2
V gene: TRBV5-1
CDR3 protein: CASSLAPSGGITYNEQFF
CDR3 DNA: TGCGCCAGCAGCTTGGCCCCTAGCGGGGGGATAACGTACAATGAGCAGTTCTTC

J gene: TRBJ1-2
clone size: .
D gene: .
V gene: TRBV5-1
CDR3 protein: CASRHEGAHGYTF
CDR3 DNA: TGCGCCAGCAGACACGAGGGAGCCCATGGCTACACCTTC

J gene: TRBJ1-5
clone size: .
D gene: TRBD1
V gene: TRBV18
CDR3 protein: CASSPGQASNQPQHF
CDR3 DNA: TGTGCCAGCTCACCAGGACAGGCTAGCAATCAGCCCCAGCATTTT

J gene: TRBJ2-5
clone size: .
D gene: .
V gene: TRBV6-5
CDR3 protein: CASSYQGGETQYF
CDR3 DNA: TGTGCCAGCAGTTACCAAGGGGGAGAGACCCAGTACTTC

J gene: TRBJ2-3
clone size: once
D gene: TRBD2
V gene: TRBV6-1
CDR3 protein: CASSEALAGWTDTQYF
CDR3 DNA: TGTGCCAGCAGTGAAGCACTAGCGGGGTGGACAGATACGCAGTATTTT

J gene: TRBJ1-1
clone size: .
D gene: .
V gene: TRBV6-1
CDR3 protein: CASSLTAGNTEAFF
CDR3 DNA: TGTGCCAGCAGCCTCACGGCGGGGAACACTGAAGCTTTCTTT

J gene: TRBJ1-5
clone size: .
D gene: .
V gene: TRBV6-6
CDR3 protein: CASSLPSPSGSQPQHF
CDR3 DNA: TGTGCCAGCAGCCTACCCTCCCCCTCGGGGAGTCAGCCCCAGCATTTT

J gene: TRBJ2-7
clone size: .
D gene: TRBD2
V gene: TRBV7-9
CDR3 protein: CASQVYGGTTYEQYF
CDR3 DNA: TGTGCCAGTCAGGTCTACGGGGGGACGACCTACGAGCAGTACTTC

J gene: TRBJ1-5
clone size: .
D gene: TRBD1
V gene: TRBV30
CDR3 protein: CAWSTGGPQHF
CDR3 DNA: TGTGCCTGGTCTACAGGGGGTCCCCAGCATTTT

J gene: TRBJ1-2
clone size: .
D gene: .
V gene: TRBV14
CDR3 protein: CASSHGQSHGYTF
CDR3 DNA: TGTGCCAGCAGCCATGGACAGTCTCATGGCTACACCTTC

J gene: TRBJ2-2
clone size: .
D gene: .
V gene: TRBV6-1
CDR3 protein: CASLARQFAGELFF
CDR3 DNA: TGTGCCAGCCTCGCTAGACAGTTCGCCGGGGAGCTGTTTTTT

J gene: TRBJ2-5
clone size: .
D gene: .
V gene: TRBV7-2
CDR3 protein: CASSLSLETQYF
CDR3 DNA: TGTGCCAGCAGCTTAAGCCTAGAGACCCAGTACTTC

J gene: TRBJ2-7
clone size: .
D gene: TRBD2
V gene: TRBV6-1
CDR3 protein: CASRWGAGEVYEQYF
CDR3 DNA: TGTGCCAGCAGATGGGGAGCGGGGGAGGTCTACGAGCAGTACTTC

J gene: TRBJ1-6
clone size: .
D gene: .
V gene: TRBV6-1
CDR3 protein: CASKHDSWNSPLHF
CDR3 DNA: TGTGCCAGCAAGCATGACAGTTGGAATTCACCCCTCCACTTT

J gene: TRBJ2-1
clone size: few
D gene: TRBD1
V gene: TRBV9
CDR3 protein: CASSTGDSYNEQFF
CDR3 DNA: TGTGCCAGCAGCACAGGGGACAGCTACAATGAGCAGTTCTTC

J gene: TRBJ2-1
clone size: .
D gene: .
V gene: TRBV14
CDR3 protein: CASSQVRYEQFF
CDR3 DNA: TGTGCCAGCAGCCAAGTACGGTATGAGCAGTTCTTC

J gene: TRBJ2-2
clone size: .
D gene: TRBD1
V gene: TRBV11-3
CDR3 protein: CASSQGQGAGELFF
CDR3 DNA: TGTGCCAGCAGCCAGGGACAGGGTGCCGGGGAGCTGTTTTTT

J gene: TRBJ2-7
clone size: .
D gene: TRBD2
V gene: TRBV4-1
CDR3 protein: CASSQPSGVYEQYF
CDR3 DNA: TGCGCCAGCAGCCAACCCAGCGGGGTTTACGAGCAGTACTTC

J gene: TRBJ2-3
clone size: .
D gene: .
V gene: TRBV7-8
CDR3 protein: CASSLSRGTDTQYF
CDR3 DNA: TGTGCCAGCAGCTTATCCCGGGGGACAGATACGCAGTATTTT

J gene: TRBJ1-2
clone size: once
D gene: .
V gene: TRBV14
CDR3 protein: CASSYGRTYGYTF
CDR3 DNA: TGTGCCAGCAGCTACGGGAGGACCTATGGCTACACCTTC

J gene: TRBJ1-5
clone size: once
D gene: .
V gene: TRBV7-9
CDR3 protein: CASSLMTGDQPQHF
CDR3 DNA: TGTGCCAGCAGCTTAATGACAGGCGATCAGCCCCAGCATTTT

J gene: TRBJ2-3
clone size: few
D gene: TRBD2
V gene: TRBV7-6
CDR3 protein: CASSTPSGGARIDTQYF
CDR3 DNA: TGTGCCAGCAGCACACCTAGCGGGGGGGCGAGGATAGATACGCAGTATTTT

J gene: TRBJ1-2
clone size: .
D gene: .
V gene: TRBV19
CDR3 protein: CASSISGGSNYGYTF
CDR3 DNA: TGTGCCAGTAGTATTAGCGGGGGGTCTAACTATGGCTACACCTTC

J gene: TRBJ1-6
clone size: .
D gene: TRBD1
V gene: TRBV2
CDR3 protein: CASRGQGVLGSPLHF
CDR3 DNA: TGTGCCAGCAGGGGGCAGGGGGTATTAGGTTCACCCCTCCACTTT

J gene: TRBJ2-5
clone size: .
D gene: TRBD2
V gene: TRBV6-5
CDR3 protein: CASSPGGGETQYF
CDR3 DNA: TGTGCCAGCAGCCCCGGGGGGGGAGAGACCCAGTACTTC

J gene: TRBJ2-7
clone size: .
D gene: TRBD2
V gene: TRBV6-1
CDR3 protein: CASSEGLAGVHYEQYF
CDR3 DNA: TGTGCCAGCAGTGAGGGGCTAGCGGGGGTTCACTACGAGCAGTACTTC

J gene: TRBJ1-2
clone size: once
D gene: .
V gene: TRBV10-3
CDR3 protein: CAIKSLREANYGYTF
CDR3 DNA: TGTGCCATCAAAAGTCTCAGGGAAGCTAACTATGGCTACACCTTC

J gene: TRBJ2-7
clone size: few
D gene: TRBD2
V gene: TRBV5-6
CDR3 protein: CASSSGLAPYEQYF
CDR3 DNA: TGTGCCAGCAGCTCCGGACTAGCTCCCTACGAGCAGTACTTC

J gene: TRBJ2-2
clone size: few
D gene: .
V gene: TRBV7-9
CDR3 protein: CASSLVQTRRGELFF
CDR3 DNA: TGTGCCAGCAGCTTAGTGCAGACTCGGCGCGGGGAGCTGTTTTTT

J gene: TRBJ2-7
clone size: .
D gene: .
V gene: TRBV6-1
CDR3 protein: CASNWERRVSYEQYF
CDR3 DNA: TGTGCCAGCAATTGGGAGCGGAGAGTCTCCTACGAGCAGTACTTC

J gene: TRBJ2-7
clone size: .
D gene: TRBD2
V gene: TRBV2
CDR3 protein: CASWAGGSYEQYF
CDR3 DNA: TGTGCCAGTTGGGCGGGGGGTAGCTACGAGCAGTACTTC

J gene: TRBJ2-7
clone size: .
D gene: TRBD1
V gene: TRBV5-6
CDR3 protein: CASSLRDSFYEQYF
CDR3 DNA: TGTGCCAGCAGCTTGAGGGACAGCTTCTACGAGCAGTACTTC

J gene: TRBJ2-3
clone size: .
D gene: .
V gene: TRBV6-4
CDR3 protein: CASSDSAGTSTDTQYF
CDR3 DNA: TGTGCCAGCAGTGACTCTGCGGGGACTAGCACAGATACGCAGTATTTT

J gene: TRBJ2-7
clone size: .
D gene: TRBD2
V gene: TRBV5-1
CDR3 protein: CASSRKTSGPSYEQYF
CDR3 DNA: TGCGCCAGCAGCCGAAAAACTAGCGGCCCCTCCTACGAGCAGTACTTC

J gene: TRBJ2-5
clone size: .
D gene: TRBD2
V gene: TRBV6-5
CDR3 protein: CASSYSTSGRETQYF
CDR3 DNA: TGTGCCAGCAGTTACTCGACTAGCGGGAGGGAGACCCAGTACTTC

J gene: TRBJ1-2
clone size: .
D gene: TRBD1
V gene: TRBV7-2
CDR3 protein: CASSPTGVNYGYTF
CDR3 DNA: TGTGCCAGCAGCCCCACAGGGGTTAACTATGGCTACACCTTC

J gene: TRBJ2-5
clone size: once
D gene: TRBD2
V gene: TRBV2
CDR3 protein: CASSEAGLAGGETQYF
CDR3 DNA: TGTGCCAGCAGTGAAGCGGGGTTAGCGGGCGGGGAGACCCAGTACTTC

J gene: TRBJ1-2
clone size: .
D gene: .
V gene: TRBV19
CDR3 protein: CASSNRDTPYF
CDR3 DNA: TGTGCCAGTAGTAACCGGGACACTCCGTACTTC

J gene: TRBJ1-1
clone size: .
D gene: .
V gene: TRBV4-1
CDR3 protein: CASSQVPGSTEAFF
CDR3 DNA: TGCGCCAGCAGCCAAGTGCCAGGATCTACTGAAGCTTTCTTT

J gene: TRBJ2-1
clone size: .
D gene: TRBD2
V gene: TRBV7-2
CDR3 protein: CASSPERGGVNEQFF
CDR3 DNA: TGTGCCAGCAGCCCCGAGCGGGGGGGCGTTAATGAGCAGTTCTTC

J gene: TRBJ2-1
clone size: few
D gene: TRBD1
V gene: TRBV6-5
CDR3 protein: CASSYGTGGSNEQFF
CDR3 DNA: TGTGCCAGCAGTTACGGGACAGGGGGAAGCAATGAGCAGTTCTTC

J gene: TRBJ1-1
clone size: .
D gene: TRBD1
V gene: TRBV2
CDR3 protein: CASSLGQAMNTEAFF
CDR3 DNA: TGTGCCAGCAGCCTGGGACAGGCGATGAACACTGAAGCTTTCTTT

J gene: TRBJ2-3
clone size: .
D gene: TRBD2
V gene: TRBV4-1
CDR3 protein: CASSQDKLAGGWADTQYF
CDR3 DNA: TGCGCCAGCAGCCAAGATAAACTAGCGGGGGGCTGGGCTGATACGCAGTATTTT

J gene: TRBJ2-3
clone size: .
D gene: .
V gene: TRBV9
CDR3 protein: CASSVDSPLTDTQYF
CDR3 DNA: TGTGCCAGCAGCGTAGACAGTCCCCTCACAGATACGCAGTATTTT

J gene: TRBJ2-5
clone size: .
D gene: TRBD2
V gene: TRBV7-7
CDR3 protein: CASSLSGRVETQYF
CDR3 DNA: TGTGCCAGCAGCTTATCGGGGAGGGTCGAGACCCAGTACTTC

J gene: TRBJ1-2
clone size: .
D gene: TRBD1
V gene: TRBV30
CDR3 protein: CAWGGQGRIQGYTF
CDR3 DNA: TGTGCCTGGGGTGGACAGGGGAGGATTCAAGGCTACACCTTC

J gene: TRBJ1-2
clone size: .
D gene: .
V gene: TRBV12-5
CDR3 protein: CASGLVAVTAPGYGYTF
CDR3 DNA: TGTGCTAGTGGTTTGGTGGCCGTGACAGCCCCGGGCTATGGCTACACCTTC

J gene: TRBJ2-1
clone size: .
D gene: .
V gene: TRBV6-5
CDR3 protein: CASSTFRGGNEQFF
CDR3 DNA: TGTGCCAGCAGTACTTTTCGGGGAGGCAACGAGCAGTTCTTC

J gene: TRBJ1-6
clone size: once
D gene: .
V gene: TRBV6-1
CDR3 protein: CASSEAGGPFSPLHF
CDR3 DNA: TGTGCCAGCAGTGAAGCAGGTGGGCCCTTTTCACCCCTCCACTTT

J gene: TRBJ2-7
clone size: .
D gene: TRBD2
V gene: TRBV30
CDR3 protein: CAWKGGVVYEQYF
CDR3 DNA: TGTGCCTGGAAGGGAGGGGTAGTCTACGAGCAGTACTTC

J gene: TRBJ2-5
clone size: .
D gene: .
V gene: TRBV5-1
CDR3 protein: CASSLSGLGETQYF
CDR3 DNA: TGCGCCAGCAGCTTATCCGGACTGGGGGAGACCCAGTACTTC

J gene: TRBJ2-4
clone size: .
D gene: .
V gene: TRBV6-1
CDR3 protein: CATSREIAKNIQYF
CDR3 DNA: TGTGCCACCTCCAGGGAAATAGCCAAAAACATTCAGTACTTC

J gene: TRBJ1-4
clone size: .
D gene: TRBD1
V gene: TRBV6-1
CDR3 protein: CASSYRGSTNEKLFF
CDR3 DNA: TGTGCCAGCAGCTACAGGGGATCAACTAATGAAAAACTGTTTTTT

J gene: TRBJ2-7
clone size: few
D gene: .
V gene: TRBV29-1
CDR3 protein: CSVSHRAGEQYF
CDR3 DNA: TGCAGCGTTTCCCACAGGGCCGGTGAGCAGTACTTC